What follows are 9 T cell receptor beta chains derived from one specimen sequenced in a study of blood T cell repertoires in COVID-19 (TCRdb year 2020). Library prep was done by the immunoSEQ multiplex PCR assay. TCRdb's version of the immuneACCESS table is confined to in-frame rearrangements and falls short of the full clone set. An unresolved V gene accounts for under half of the shortfall where checked; the remainder is of unknown origin. Present in this sample are roughly 230,000 clones, 81% of which were seen just once. Clones ranked in the top ten supply approximately 7.9% of the sample. The sequencing input was peripheral blood. The receptors derive from a woman of 80 years or more with acute or convalescent COVID-19.

The chain links TRBV10-2 to TRBJ1-2; no firm D call. Deletions cut 10 bases from V and 2 bases from J, with 14 bases between. CDR3 length equals 13 residues. Germline V CDR1 and CDR2: WSHSY, SAAADI. The CDR3, as DNA: TGCGCCACCCTAGGACGGGGAAACTATGGCTACACCTTC. It specifies CATLGRGNYGYTF.

The chain recombines TRBV24-1 with TRBJ1-1; 9 nucleotides align to TRBD1. V dropped 7 bases and J dropped 1; count of bases not matched to a gene: 3. The CDR3 is made up of 14 amino acids. CDR1 and CDR2 from the germline V gene are KGHDR and SFDVKD. This chain's CDR3 is CATRPGQGNTEAFF. Here the CDR3 DNA reads TGTGCCACCAGACCGGGACAGGGGAACACTGAAGCTTTCTTT.

This chain links TRBV18 with TRBJ2-3, with 9 bases aligning to TRBD2. The germline V gene encodes CDR1 KGHSH and CDR2 LQKENI. V gave up 1 base and J gave up 3 bases; unmatched junction bases: 20. The CDR3 contains 21 residues. CDR3 nucleotide sequence: TGTGCCAGCTCACCACTCCCTCTGTCCGCGGGAGGGCAGGATGGGACAGATACGCAGTATTTT. Its translation is CASSPLPLSAGGQDGTDTQYF.

The chain links TRBV4-2 to TRBJ2-7, with 8 bases lining up with TRBD2. Looked up from germline, CDR1 is LGHNA and CDR2 is YNFKEQ. V shed 0 bases and J 5 bases; nucleotides not matched to a gene: 9. The CDR3 is made up of 16 amino acids. The CDR3 loop is CASSQEMAGGSDEQYF. The CDR3 nucleotides are TGTGCCAGCAGCCAAGAAATGGCGGGAGGAAGTGACGAGCAGTACTTC.

The chain carries TRBV9 and TRBJ1-4; the match to TRBD1 covers 8 bases. Per the germline V gene, CDR1 is SGDLS and CDR2 is YYNGEE. The CDR3 consists of 15 residues. V trimming: 0 bases; J trimming: 14 bases; junction bases outside the gene matches: 12. The CDR3 sequence: CASSVDGQGLEGLFF. For the CDR3, the DNA is TGTGCCAGCAGCGTAGATGGACAGGGACTTGAGGGGCTGTTTTTT.

CDR3 sequence (DNA): TGTGCCACCAAACAGGGGTCCGTTTCAGGCGGGGAGCTGTTTTTT. Translated: CATKQGSVSGGELFF. This chain joins TRBV11-2 and TRBJ2-2; 7 bases align to TRBD1. CDR1 SGHAT and CDR2 FQNNGV come from the germline V gene. The J segment lost 7 bases and the V segment lost 10 bases, leaving 15 bases of the junction unmatched. The CDR3 runs 15 residues.

This clone was recorded a few times. This chain uses TRBV27 with TRBJ2-7, with D possibly TRBD2 on 5 matching bases. Per the germline V gene, CDR1 is MNHEY and CDR2 is SMNVEV (reference sequence). The V end was cut by 0 bases, the J end by 1 base, with 19 bases between. The CDR3 runs 18 residues. The CDR3 DNA follows: TGTGCCAGCAGTTTATCGAGGCAGAACTCGGGAAGGTCCTACGAGCAGTACTTC. It is translated as CASSLSRQNSGRSYEQYF.

The V and J genes are TRBV5-1 and TRBJ2-4; TRBD2 is a possible D gene (6 bases). The CDR3 has 13 amino acids. V was trimmed by 7 bases and J by 5 bases, leaving 13 bases between them. CDR1 is SGHRS, CDR2 YFSETQ, per germline. The CDR3 DNA follows: TGCGCCAGCCGGAATAGCGGTCAAAACATTCAGTACTTC. Translating gives CASRNSGQNIQYF.

The chain recombines TRBV18 with TRBJ2-1; no reliable D call. The CDR3 runs to 13 residues. The germline V gene has CDR1 KGHSH and CDR2 LQKENI. V lost 2 bases and J 5 bases, leaving 7 bases between the germline ends. CDR3 residues: CASSPGVDNEQFF. CDR3 sequence (DNA): TGTGCCAGCTCACCAGGAGTGGACAATGAGCAGTTCTTC. The whole variable domain, filled in from reference TRBV18 and TRBJ2-1, reads NAGVMQNPRHLVRRRGQEARLRCSPMKGHSHVYWYRQLPEEGLKFMVYLQKENIIDESGMPKERFSAEFPKEGPSILRIQQVVRGDSAAYFCASSPGVDNEQFFGPGTRLTVL.